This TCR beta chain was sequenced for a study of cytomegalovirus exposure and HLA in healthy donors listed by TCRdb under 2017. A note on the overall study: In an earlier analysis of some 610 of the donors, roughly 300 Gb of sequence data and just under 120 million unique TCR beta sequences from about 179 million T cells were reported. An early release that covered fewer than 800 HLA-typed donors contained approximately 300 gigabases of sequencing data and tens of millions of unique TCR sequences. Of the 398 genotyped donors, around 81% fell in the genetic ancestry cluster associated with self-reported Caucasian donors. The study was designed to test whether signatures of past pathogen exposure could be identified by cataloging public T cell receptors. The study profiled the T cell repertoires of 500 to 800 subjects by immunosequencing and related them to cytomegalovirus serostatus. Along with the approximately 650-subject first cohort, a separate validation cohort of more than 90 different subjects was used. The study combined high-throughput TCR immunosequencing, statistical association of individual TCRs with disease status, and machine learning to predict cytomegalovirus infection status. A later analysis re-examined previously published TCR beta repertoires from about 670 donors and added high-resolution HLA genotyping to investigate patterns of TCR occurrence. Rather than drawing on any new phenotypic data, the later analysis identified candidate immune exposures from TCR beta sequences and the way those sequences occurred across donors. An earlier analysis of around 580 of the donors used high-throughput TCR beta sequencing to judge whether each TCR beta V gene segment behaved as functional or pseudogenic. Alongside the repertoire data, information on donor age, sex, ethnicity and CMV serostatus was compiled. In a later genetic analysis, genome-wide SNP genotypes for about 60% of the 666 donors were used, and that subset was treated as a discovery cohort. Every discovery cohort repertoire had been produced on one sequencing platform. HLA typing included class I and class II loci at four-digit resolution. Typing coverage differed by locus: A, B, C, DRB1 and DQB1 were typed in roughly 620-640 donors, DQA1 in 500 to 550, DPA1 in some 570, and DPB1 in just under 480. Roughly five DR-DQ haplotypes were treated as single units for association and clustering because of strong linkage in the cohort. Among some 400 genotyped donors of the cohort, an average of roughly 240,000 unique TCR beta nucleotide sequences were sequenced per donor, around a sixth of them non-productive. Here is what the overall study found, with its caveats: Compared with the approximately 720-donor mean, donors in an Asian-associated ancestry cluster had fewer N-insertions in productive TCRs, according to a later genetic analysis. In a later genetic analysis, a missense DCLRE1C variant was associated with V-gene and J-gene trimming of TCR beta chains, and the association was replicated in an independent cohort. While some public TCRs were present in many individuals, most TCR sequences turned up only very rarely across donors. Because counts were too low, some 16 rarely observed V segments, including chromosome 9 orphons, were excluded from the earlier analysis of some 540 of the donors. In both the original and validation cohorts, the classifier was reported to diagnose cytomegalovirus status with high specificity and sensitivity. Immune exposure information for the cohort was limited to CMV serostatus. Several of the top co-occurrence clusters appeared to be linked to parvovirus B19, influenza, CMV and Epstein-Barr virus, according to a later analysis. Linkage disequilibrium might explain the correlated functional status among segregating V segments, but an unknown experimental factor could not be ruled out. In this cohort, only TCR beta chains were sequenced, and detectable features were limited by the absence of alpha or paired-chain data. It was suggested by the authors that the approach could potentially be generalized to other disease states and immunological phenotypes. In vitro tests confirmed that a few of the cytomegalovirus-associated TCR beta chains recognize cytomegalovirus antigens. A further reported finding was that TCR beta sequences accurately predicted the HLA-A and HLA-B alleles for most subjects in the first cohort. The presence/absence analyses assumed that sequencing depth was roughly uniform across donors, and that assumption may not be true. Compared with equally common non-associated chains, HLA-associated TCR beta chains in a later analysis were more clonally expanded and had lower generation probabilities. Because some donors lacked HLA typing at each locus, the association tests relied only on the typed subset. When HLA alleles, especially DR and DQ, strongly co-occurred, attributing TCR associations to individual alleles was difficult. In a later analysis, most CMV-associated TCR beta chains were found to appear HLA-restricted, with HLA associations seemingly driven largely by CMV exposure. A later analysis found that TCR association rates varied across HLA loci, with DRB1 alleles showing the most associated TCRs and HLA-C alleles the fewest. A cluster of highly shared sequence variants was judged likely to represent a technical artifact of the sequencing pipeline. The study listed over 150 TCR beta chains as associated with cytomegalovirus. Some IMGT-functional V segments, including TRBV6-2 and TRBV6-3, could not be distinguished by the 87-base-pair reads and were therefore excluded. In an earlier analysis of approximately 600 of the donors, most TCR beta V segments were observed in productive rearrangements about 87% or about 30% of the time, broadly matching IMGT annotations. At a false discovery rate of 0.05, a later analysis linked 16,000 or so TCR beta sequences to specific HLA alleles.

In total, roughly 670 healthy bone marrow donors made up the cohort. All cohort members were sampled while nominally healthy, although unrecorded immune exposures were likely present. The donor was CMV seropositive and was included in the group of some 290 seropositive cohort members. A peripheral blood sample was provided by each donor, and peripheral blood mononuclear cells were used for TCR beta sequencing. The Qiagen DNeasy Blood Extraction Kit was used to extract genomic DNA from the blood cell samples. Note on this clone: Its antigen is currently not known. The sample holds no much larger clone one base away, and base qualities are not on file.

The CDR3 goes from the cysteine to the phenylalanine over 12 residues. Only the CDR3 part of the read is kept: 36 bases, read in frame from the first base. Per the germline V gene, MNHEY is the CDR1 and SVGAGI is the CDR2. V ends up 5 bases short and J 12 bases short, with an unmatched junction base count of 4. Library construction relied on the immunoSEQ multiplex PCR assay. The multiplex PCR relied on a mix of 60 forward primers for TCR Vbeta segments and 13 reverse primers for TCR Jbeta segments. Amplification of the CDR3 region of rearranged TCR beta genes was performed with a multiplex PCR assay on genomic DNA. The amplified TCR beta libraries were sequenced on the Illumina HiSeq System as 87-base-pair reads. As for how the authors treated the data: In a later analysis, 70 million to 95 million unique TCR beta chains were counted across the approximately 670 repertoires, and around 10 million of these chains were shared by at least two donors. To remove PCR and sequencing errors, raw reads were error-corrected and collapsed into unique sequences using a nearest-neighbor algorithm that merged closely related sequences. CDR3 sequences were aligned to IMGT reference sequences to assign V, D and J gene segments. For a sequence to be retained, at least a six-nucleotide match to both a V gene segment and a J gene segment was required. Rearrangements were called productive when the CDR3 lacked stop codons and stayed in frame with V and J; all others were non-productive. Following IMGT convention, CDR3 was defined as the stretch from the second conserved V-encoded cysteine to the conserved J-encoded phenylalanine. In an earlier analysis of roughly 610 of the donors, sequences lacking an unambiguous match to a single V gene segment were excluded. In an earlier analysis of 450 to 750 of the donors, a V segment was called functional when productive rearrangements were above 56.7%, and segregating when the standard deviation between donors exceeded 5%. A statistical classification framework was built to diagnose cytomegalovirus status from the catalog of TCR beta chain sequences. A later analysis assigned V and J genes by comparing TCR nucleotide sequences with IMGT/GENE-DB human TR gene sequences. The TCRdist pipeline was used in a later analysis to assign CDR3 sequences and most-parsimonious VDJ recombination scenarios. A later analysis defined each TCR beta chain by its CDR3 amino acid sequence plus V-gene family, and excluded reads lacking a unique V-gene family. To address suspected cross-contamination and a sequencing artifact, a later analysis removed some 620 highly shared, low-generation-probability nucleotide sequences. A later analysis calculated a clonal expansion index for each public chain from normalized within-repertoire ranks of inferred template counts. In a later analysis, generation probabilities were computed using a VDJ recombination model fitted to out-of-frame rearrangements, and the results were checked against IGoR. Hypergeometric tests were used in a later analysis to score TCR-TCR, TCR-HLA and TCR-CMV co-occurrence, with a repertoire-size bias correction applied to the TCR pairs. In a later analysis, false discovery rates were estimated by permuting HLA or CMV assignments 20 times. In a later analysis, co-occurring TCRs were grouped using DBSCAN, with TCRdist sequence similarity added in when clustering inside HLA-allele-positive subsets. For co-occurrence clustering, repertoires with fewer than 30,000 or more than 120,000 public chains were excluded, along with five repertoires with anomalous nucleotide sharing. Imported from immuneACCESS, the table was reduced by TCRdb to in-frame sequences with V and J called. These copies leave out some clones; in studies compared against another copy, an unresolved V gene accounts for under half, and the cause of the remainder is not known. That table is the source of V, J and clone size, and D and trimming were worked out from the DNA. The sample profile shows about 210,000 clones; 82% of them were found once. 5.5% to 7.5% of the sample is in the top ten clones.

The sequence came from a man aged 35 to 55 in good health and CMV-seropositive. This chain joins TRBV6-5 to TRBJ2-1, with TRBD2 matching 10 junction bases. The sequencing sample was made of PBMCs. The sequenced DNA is TGTGCCAGCAGTGCGGGACTAGCGTTGCAGTTCTTC. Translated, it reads CASSAGLALQFF.